Listed below are T cell receptor beta chains from one sample, sequenced in a study of OX40 agonist ivuxolimab in advanced cancers. Profiled with immunoSEQ multiplex PCR; TCRdb holds only in-frame clones, not every one. This repertoire shows 25,000 to 35,000 clones, about four fifths found once; its top ten account for about a sixth. The material sequenced was CD4+ or CD8+ T cells sorted from blood, taken in a trial of the OX40 agonist ivuxolimab. The receptors come from an adult with an advanced solid tumor such as melanoma, head and neck, liver or kidney cancer. Both conserved end residues are part of each CDR3. The order of the fields is V gene, J gene, CDR3 protein.

>TRBV9|TRBJ2-1
CASSITPSGSFNEQFF
>TRBV6-6|TRBJ1-4
CASSGRVNEKLFF
>TRBV10-2|TRBJ2-7
CASSESASGSSGEQYF
>TRBV27|TRBJ2-2
CASSLSGELFF
>TRBV6-6|TRBJ1-6
CASSYIGRAGSPLHF
>TRBV10-1|TRBJ1-1
CARRTAMNTEAFF
>TRBV28|TRBJ1-5
CASSLYYQPQHF
>TRBV6-5|TRBJ2-7
CASSYAGPSYEQYF
>TRBV29-1|TRBJ2-7
CSVLGTSGRPDLEQYF
>TRBV2|TRBJ2-3
CASSEGTVSSTDTQYF
>TRBV4-1|TRBJ1-1
CASSQDRGRGTEAFF
>TRBV29-1|TRBJ2-7
CSVDQGANEQYF
>TRBV29-1|TRBJ1-5
CSAIEGGAFNQPQHF
>TRBV27|TRBJ1-1
CASSLAGTQNTEAFF
>TRBV7-2|TRBJ2-1
CASSSRYNEQFF
>TRBV2|TRBJ1-1
CASIGEGTNTEAFF
>TRBV29-1|TRBJ1-1
CSVVSPVNTEAFF
>TRBV5-6|TRBJ1-2
CASSHEGQGIDGYTF
>TRBV6-6|TRBJ2-5
CASRQPYQETQYF
>TRBV28|TRBJ2-5
CASSFLASGDQETQYF
>TRBV27|TRBJ2-1
CASSSLASSYNEQFF